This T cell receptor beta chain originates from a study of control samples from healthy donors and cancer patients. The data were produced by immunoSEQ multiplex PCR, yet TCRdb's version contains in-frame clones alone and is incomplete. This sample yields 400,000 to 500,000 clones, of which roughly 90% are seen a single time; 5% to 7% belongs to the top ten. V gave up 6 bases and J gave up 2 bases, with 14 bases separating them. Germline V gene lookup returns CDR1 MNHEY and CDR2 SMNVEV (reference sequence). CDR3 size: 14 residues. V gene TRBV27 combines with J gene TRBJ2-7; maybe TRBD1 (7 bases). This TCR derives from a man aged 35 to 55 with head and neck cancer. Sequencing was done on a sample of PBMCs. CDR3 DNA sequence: TGTGCCAGCAGCTTGCAGGGGGGTCCCTACGAGCAGTACTTC. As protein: CASSLQGGPYEQYF.